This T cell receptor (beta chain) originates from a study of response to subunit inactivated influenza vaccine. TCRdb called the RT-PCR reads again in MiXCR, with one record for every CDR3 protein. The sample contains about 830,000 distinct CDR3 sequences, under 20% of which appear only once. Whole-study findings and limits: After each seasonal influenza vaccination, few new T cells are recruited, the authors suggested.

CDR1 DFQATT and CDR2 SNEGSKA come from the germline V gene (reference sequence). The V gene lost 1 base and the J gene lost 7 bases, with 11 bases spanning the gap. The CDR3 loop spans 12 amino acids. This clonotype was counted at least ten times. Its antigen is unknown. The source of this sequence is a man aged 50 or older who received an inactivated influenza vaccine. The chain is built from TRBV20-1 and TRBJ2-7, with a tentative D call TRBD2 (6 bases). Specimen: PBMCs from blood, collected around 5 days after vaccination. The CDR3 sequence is CSARVAEPEQYF. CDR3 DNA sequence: TGCAGTGCTAGAGTAGCGGAGCCGGAGCAGTACTTC.